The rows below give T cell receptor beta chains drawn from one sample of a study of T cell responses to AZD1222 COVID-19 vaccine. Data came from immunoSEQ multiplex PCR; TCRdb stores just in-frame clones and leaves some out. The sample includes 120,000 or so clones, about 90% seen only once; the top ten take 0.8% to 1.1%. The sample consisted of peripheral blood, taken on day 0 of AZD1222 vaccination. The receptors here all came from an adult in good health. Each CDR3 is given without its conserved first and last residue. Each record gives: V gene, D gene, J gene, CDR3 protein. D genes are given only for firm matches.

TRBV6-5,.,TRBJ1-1,ASSKRTTEAF
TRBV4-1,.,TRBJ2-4,ASSQDQAIAKNIQY
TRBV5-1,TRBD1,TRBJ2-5,ASSTQPRTGEETQY
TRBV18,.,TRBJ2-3,ASSRKDTDTQY
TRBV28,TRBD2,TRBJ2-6,ASSASGSDGANVLT
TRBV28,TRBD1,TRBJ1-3,ASRGQELSGNTIY
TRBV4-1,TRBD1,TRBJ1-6,ASSHRTGNYNSPLH
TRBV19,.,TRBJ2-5,ASSIGGRGETQY
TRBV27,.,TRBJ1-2,ASSFTGRSGYT
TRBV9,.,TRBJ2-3,ASSVQGSTDTQY
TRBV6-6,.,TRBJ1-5,ASSYSPRQGHQPQH
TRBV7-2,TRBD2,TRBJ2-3,ASSLVPSGTSTDTQY
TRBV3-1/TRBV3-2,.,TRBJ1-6,ASSQDPPGLNSPLH
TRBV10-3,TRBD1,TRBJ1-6,AISGTGQGGSPLH
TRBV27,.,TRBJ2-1,ASWRMVDEQF
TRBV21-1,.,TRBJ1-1,ASSWTGASGTEAF
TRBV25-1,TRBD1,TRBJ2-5,ASSGPNRGRGVTQY
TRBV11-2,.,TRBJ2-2,ASSSNTGELF
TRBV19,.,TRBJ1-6,AITGNSPLH
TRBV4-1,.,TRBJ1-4,ASSQVGASEKLF
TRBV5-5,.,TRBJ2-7,ASSLGVYEQY
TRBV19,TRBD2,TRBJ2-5,ASSIDSLAGGPETQY
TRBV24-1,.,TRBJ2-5,ATSDPKRTAAETQY
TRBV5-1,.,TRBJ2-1,ASSSGDSYNEQF
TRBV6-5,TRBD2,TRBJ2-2,ASRTSGRDTGELF
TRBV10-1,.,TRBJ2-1,ASRVDLSSYNEQF
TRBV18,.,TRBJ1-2,ASSPTGDPNYGYT
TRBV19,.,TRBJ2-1,ASKLGTDYNEQF
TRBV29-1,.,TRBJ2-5,SVDPGASQETQY
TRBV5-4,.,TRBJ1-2,ASSYDSPYGYT
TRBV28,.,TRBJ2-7,ASTRAGPPTREQY
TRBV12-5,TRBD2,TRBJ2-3,ASSTSGTDTQY
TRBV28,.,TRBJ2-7,ASSGYGEQY
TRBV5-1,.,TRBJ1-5,ASSSFGSQPQH
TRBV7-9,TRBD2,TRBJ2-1,ASSFVSGRVNEQF
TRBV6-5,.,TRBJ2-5,ATTPAAREIKTQY
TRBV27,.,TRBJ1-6,ASSSDRTLTYNSPLH
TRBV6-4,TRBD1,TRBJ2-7,ASSPDRGLEQY
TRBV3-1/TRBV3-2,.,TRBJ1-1,ASSHGSTEAF
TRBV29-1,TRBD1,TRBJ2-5,SVERGQGGETQY
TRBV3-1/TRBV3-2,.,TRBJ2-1,ASSQPHGAGTYNEQF
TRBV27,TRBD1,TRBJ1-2,ASSRRLDRGDYGYT
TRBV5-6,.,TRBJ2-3,ASSLAHAADTQY
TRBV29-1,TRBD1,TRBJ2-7,SVYTGGGNEQY
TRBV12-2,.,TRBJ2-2,ASRLDYPGGGELF
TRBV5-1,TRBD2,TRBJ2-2,ASRTSGQSNTGELF
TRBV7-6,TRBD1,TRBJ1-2,ASSSGQGGYGYT
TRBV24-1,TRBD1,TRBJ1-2,ATSPTGGVGGYT
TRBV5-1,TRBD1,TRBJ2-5,ASSLGTDRVETQY
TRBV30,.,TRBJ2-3,AWTQGPDTQY